This T cell receptor (beta chain) comes out of a study of cytomegalovirus exposure and HLA in healthy donors. Study summary: An analysis done earlier identified almost 120 million unique TCR beta sequences from about 179 million T cells.

Primers included in the PCR were 60 Vbeta and 13 Jbeta primers. Assay: immunoSEQ multiplex PCR; the TCRdb copy retains only in-frame clones and omits some. This table holds about 50,000 clones, around 70% found once. V was clipped by 2 bases and J by 10 bases, with 14 bases between them. The CDR3 runs to 13 residues. Germline CDR1 reads MNHEY; CDR2 reads SVGAGI. V and J are TRBV6-5 and TRBJ2-5; tentatively, D is TRBD1 (6 bases). The sequence was collected from a woman in her fifties or sixties in good health and CMV-seronegative. Sequencing was carried out using PBMCs. CDR3 loop: CASSYTINRDQYF. The CDR3 nucleotides read TGTGCCAGCAGTTACACAATAAACAGGGACCAGTACTTC.